The entry below gives a single TCR beta chain sequence along with its context. The target of this receptor is not known. Within one base of it there is no much larger clone, and no base qualities were kept. Via the germline V gene, CDR1 is MDHEN and CDR2 SYDVKM. V trim: 7 bases; J trim: 5 bases; unmatched bases: 8. The CDR3 runs 14 amino acids, cysteine and phenylalanine included. Solely the CDR3 DNA is kept, with 42 bases framed from the first base. The library was obtained by the immunoSEQ multiplex PCR assay. A mixture of 60 forward primers for TCR Vbeta segments and 13 reverse primers for TCR Jbeta segments was used in the multiplex PCR. Amplification of the CDR3 region of rearranged TCR beta genes was performed with a multiplex PCR assay on genomic DNA. Amplified TCR beta libraries were sequenced as 87-base-pair reads on the Illumina HiSeq System. The source study handled its data this way. In a later analysis, tens of millions of unique TCR beta chains were counted across the 690 or so repertoires, and about 9.9 million of these chains were shared by at least two donors. A nearest-neighbor algorithm error-corrected the raw reads and collapsed the reads into unique sequences, merging closely related sequences to remove PCR and sequencing errors. V, D and J gene segments were assigned by aligning CDR3 sequences to IMGT reference sequences. For a sequence to be retained, at least a six-nucleotide match to both a V gene segment and a J gene segment was required. Rearrangements were classified as productive when the CDR3 lacked stop codons and remained in frame with V and J, and all other rearrangements were classified as non-productive. CDR3 was defined according to IMGT convention as the region running from the second conserved V-encoded cysteine to the conserved J-encoded phenylalanine. Sequences without an unambiguous match to a single V gene segment were excluded from the earlier analysis of 500 to 700 of the donors. In an earlier analysis of several hundred of the donors, V segments were called functional above 56.7% productive rearrangements and were called segregating when the between-donor standard deviation exceeded 5%. To diagnose cytomegalovirus status from the catalog of TCR beta chain sequences, a statistical classification framework was built. In a later analysis, V and J genes were assigned by comparing TCR nucleotide sequences against IMGT/GENE-DB human TR gene sequences. A later analysis assigned CDR3 sequences and most-parsimonious VDJ recombination scenarios with the TCRdist pipeline. A later analysis defined each TCR beta chain by its CDR3 amino acid sequence plus V-gene family, and excluded reads lacking a unique V-gene family. To address suspected cross-contamination and a sequencing artifact, a later analysis removed roughly 580 highly shared, low-generation-probability nucleotide sequences. A later analysis calculated a clonal expansion index for each public chain from normalized within-repertoire ranks of inferred template counts. In a later analysis, generation probabilities were computed with a VDJ recombination model fitted to out-of-frame rearrangements, and the resulting probabilities were checked against IGoR. A later analysis scored TCR-TCR, TCR-HLA and TCR-CMV co-occurrence with hypergeometric tests, applying a repertoire-size bias correction to TCR pairs. A later analysis estimated false discovery rates by permuting HLA or CMV assignments 20 times. In a later analysis, co-occurring TCRs were grouped using DBSCAN, and TCRdist sequence similarity was added for clustering within HLA-allele-positive subsets. Co-occurrence clustering excluded repertoires with fewer than 30,000 or more than 120,000 public chains, plus five with anomalous nucleotide sharing. The immuneACCESS repertoire file appears here via TCRdb, limited to in-frame rearrangements. These files lack a portion of the clones; in checked studies, under half of the deficit traces to unresolved V genes, and the cause of the others is not known. Clone size and V and J calls were adopted from that table, with D and trimming inferred from the DNA. This sample holds roughly 130,000 clones; 80% were observed only once. 1% of the sample is taken by the ten largest.

The cohort consisted of 666 healthy bone marrow donors. At the time of sampling, all cohort members were nominally healthy, though unrecorded immune exposures were likely present. The donor tested CMV seronegative and was one of the 352 seronegative cohort members. A peripheral blood sample was provided by each donor, and peripheral blood mononuclear cells were used for TCR beta sequencing. Genomic DNA was extracted from the blood cell samples with the Qiagen DNeasy Blood Extraction Kit. This record comes from a study of cytomegalovirus exposure and HLA in healthy donors (dated by TCRdb to the late 2010s). Describing the broader study: An earlier analysis of around 600 of the donors reported more than 250 Gb of sequence data and 117 million unique TCR beta sequences from roughly 200 million T cells. An early release covering 550 to 650 HLA-typed donors comprised about 290 gigabases of sequencing data and around 86 million unique TCR sequences. The genetic ancestry cluster associated with self-reported Caucasian donors included 80% to 90% of the 350 to 500 genotyped donors. The study aimed to test whether signatures of past pathogen exposure could be identified by cataloging public T cell receptors. The T cell repertoires of 550 to 850 subjects were profiled by immunosequencing and related to cytomegalovirus serostatus. Besides the first cohort of approximately 670 subjects, a separate validation cohort made up of over 95 different subjects was used. To predict cytomegalovirus infection status, the study brought together high-throughput TCR immunosequencing, statistical association of individual TCRs with disease status, and machine learning. To study patterns of TCR occurrence, a later analysis re-analyzed previously published TCR beta repertoires from 500 to 850 donors and added high-resolution HLA genotyping. The later analysis used no new phenotypic data to find candidate immune exposures, relying instead on TCR beta sequences and their occurrence across donors. An earlier analysis of 587 of the donors used high-throughput TCR beta sequencing to judge whether each TCR beta V gene segment behaved as functional or pseudogenic. Donor age, sex, ethnicity and CMV serostatus were compiled alongside the repertoire data. A later genetic analysis used genome-wide SNP genotypes for 398 of the 666 donors, treating that subset as a discovery cohort. All discovery cohort repertoires had been generated using a single sequencing platform. HLA typing covered class I and class II loci at four-digit resolution. Typing coverage varied by locus: roughly 620-640 donors for A, B, C, DRB1 and DQB1; approximately 500 for DQA1; approximately 570 for DPA1; approximately 490 for DPB1. Roughly 5 DR-DQ haplotypes were treated as single units for association and clustering because of strong linkage in the cohort. Across 300 to 400 genotyped donors of the cohort, an average of 235,054 unique TCR beta nucleotide sequences per donor were sequenced, and roughly a sixth of those sequences were non-productive. Results and caveats for the whole study, not just this receptor: While some public TCRs were present in many individuals, most TCR sequences turned up only very rarely across donors. In both the original and validation cohorts, the classifier was reported to diagnose cytomegalovirus status with high specificity and sensitivity. According to a later genetic analysis, donors in an Asian-associated ancestry cluster had fewer N-insertions in productive TCRs than the approximately 700-donor mean. A further reported finding was that TCR beta sequences accurately predicted the HLA-A and HLA-B alleles for most subjects in the first cohort. At a false discovery rate of 0.05, a later analysis linked roughly 17,000 TCR beta sequences to specific HLA alleles. In an earlier analysis of over 550 of the donors, most TCR beta V segments were observed in productive rearrangements about 90% or about 30% of the time, broadly matching IMGT annotations. Three of the identified cytomegalovirus-associated TCR beta chains were confirmed in vitro to be specific for cytomegalovirus antigens. Because HLA typing was unavailable for some donors at each locus, only the typed subset was used in association tests. The sequencing pipeline was judged likely to have produced a cluster of highly shared sequence variants as a technical artifact. A later genetic analysis associated a missense DCLRE1C variant with V-gene and J-gene trimming of TCR beta chains, and an independent cohort replicated the association. According to a later analysis, parvovirus B19, influenza, CMV and Epstein-Barr virus appeared linked to several top co-occurrence clusters. CMV serostatus was the only immune exposure information available for the cohort. Roughly uniform sequencing depth across donors was assumed in presence/absence analyses, although this assumption may not hold. The cohort was sequenced for TCR beta chains only, and without alpha or paired-chain data the features that could be detected were limited. According to a later analysis, TCR association rates differed among HLA loci, with DRB1 alleles showing the most associated TCRs and HLA-C alleles showing the fewest. Because the 87-base-pair reads could not distinguish some IMGT-functional V segments, including TRBV6-2 and TRBV6-3, those segments were excluded. Approximately 16 rarely observed V segments, including chromosome 9 orphons, were excluded from the earlier analysis of approximately 600 of the donors because counts were too low. Linkage disequilibrium might explain the correlated functional status among segregating V segments, but an unknown experimental factor could not be ruled out. In a later analysis, most CMV-associated TCR beta chains were found to appear HLA-restricted, with HLA associations seemingly driven largely by CMV exposure. In the study, around 150 TCR beta chains were listed as associated with cytomegalovirus. It was suggested by the authors that the approach could potentially be generalized to other disease states and immunological phenotypes. In a later analysis, HLA-associated TCR beta chains showed more clonal expansion and lower generation probabilities than non-associated chains that were equally common. When HLA alleles, especially DR and DQ, strongly co-occurred, TCR associations were difficult to assign to individual alleles.

Sequencing was carried out using PBMCs. The sequence derives from a man aged 35-49 years in good health and CMV-seronegative. Recombination connected TRBV28 to TRBJ1-2, and TRBD1 aligns with 9 junction nucleotides. Here is the DNA: TGTGCCAGCATAGGACAGGGGATTCGGTATGGCTACACCTTC. This is translated as CASIGQGIRYGYTF.